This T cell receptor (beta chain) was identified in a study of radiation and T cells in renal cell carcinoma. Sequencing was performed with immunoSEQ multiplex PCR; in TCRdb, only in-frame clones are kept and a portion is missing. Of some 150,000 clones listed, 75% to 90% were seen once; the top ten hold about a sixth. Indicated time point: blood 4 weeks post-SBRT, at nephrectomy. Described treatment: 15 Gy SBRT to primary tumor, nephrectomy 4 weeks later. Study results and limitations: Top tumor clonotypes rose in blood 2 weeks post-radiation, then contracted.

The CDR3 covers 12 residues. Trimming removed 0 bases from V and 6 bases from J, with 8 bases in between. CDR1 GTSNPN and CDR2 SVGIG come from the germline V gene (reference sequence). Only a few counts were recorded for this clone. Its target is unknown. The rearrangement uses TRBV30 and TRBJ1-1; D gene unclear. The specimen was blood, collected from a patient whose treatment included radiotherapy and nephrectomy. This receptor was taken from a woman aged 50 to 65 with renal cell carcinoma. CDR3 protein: CAWSVRRAEAFF. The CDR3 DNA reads TGTGCCTGGAGTGTGAGGAGGGCTGAAGCTTTCTTT.